The clone carrying this TCR beta chain was picked up a small number of times. Its antigen is still unknown. The authors used template switching to add a universal primer site and gave cDNA unique molecular identifiers. One entry per CDR3 protein, called by TCRdb with MiXCR from the 5' RACE reads. The sample lists nearly 250,000 distinct CDR3 sequences; around 7% were seen once. The source of the sample is a study of identical twins. Study outcomes and limitations: Sharing of beta out-of-frame sequences by twins showed a weaker excess.

CDR1 and CDR2 from the germline V gene are SGHAT and FQNNGV. This CDR3 contains 19 residues. Trimming left V 5 bases short and J 0 bases short, with 23 bases between. These data were also filed under a second study, of yellow fever vaccine responses in identical twins.

This clonotype was sampled from a woman between 18 and 29 years old in good health. The rearrangement uses TRBV11-2 and TRBJ2-4; tentative D call: TRBD2 (7 bases). The sequencing input was memory (CD45RO+) T cells sorted from blood. The chain's CDR3 is CASSPRGGSTELAKNIQYF. The CDR3, as DNA: TGTGCCAGCAGCCCGAGGGGGGGATCGACAGAACTAGCCAAAAACATTCAGTACTTC.